Reported below is one T cell receptor (beta chain). This sample stems from a study of control samples from healthy donors and cancer patients. This CDR3 has 14 residues. The germline V gene has CDR1 MNHEY and CDR2 SVGAGI. V was cut by 0 bases and J by 8 bases, with 11 bases left in between. Only in-frame clones appear in the TCRdb table, and some are missing; sequencing was by immunoSEQ multiplex PCR. The table has approximately 90,000 clones, approximately 95% seen once. The V gene is TRBV6-5, the J gene TRBJ2-1; D is perhaps TRBD2 (6 bases). This clonotype was obtained from a young woman in good health. Material: blood. Written as DNA, the CDR3 is TGTGCCAGCAGTTACTCGCCGCGGGGCGATGAGCAGTTCTTC. Encoded protein: CASSYSPRGDEQFF.